This T cell receptor (beta chain) appears in the sequencing data of a study of cytomegalovirus exposure and HLA in healthy donors. Germline V CDR1 and CDR2: LNHDA, SQIVND (reference sequence). The CDR3 has 13 residues. PCR involved 60 Vbeta and 13 Jbeta primers. Measured with immunoSEQ multiplex PCR; TCRdb has only the in-frame clones, and not every one. Here the sample spans about 120,000 clones, over 65% being singletons. The chain couples TRBV19 to TRBJ2-5; TRBD1 matches 7 bases. The J call may be wrong; the DNA end is better matched by TRBJ2-7. This TCR derives from a female donor in good health and CMV-seronegative. The sample consisted of PBMCs. CDR3 in amino acids: CASNRQGSYEQYF. The CDR3 DNA is TGTGCCAGCAACAGACAGGGATCCTACGAGCAGTACTTC.